The 31 T cell receptor beta chains below were found in one sample sequenced in a study of cytomegalovirus exposure and HLA in healthy donors. The primer mix had 60 Vbeta and 13 Jbeta primers. Libraries were prepared by immunoSEQ multiplex PCR; TCRdb keeps only in-frame clonotypes and omits some of them. The sample yields some 90,000 clones, approximately 75% seen once. The sequencing input was PBMCs. All receptors derive from a female donor in good health and CMV-seropositive.

The V gene is TRBV19, the J gene TRBJ2-3; TRBD2 is a possible D gene (6 bases). Deletions cut 2 bases from V and 10 bases from J, with 16 bases between. This CDR3 spans 14 amino acids. Germline V gene lookup returns CDR1 LNHDA and CDR2 SQIVND (reference sequence). The chain's CDR3 is CASSISRGRFAQYF. The CDR3 nucleotides are TGTGCCAGTAGTATATCGCGGGGACGGTTTGCGCAGTATTTT.

In this sample, this clone turned up a few times. CDR3 amino acids: CASSYQGVPYEQYF. CDR3 nucleotide sequence: TGTGCCAGCAGTTACCAGGGGGTCCCCTACGAGCAGTACTTC. V usage is TRBV6-6 and J usage is TRBJ2-7; TRBD1 matches 7 bases. CDR1 is MNHNY and CDR2 is SVGAGI in the germline V gene (reference sequence). The CDR3 runs to 14 residues. Losses at the gene ends were 2 bases for V and 2 bases for J; bases not matched to a gene: 3.

The rearrangement uses TRBV30 and TRBJ2-1; 7 bases agree with TRBD2. The CDR3 is 12 residues long. V trimming: 3 bases; J trimming: 10 bases; junction bases outside the gene matches: 6. Germline V gene data show CDR1 as GTSNPN and CDR2 as SVGIG (reference sequence). CDR3 amino acids: CAWRATLAEQFF. The CDR3 DNA reads as TGTGCCTGGAGGGCCACACTAGCGGAGCAGTTCTTC.

The rearrangement joins TRBV18 to TRBJ2-1; perhaps TRBD2 as D (5 bases). The CDR3 runs to 15 residues. The germline gives CDR1 KGHSH, CDR2 LQKENI. The V end was cut by 2 bases, the J end by 4 bases, with 12 bases between. CDR3 amino acids: CASSPILTRYNEQFF. CDR3 in DNA: TGTGCCAGCTCACCAATCCTTACTAGATACAATGAGCAGTTCTTC. Full variable domain (rest looked up from reference TRBV18 and TRBJ2-1): NAGVMQNPRHLVRRRGQEARLRCSPMKGHSHVYWYRQLPEEGLKFMVYLQKENIIDESGMPKERFSAEFPKEGPSILRIQQVVRGDSAAYFCASSPILTRYNEQFFGPGTRLTVL.

J is TRBJ2-1 and V is TRBV9; 7 bases line up with TRBD1. The CDR3 extends over 14 amino acids. The trim removed 4 bases at V and 7 bases at J, leaving 8 bases unmatched. Germline CDR1 and CDR2: SGDLS and YYNGEE. The CDR3 bases are TGTGCCAGCAGCTTACCGGGACAGCGGAATGAGCAGTTCTTC. This encodes CASSLPGQRNEQFF.

This chain uses TRBV29-1 with TRBJ2-2, with 10 positions matching TRBD1. The CDR3 is 12 residues long. Germline assignment: CDR1 SQVTM and CDR2 ANQGSEA. Trimming cost V 7 bases and J 8 bases; bases outside gene matches: 4. The CDR3 nucleotides read TGCAGCGGGGGACAGGGGATGGGGGAGCTGTTTTTT. Its protein product is CSGGQGMGELFF.

The chain employs TRBV5-1 and TRBJ2-3; 7 bases fit TRBD2. CDR1 and CDR2 (germline): SGHRS, YFSETQ. V shed 0 bases, J shed 0 bases, and the junction held 1 base outside the gene matches. The CDR3 consists of 15 residues. The CDR3: CASSLGRGSTDTQYF. CDR3 coding DNA: TGCGCCAGCAGCTTGGGGCGGGGGAGCACAGATACGCAGTATTTT.

The V call is TRBV28, the J call TRBJ2-1; D ambiguous. V was cut by 2 bases and J by 4 bases, with 9 bases left in between. CDR3 length equals 14 residues. The germline V gene has CDR1 MDHEN and CDR2 SYDVKM. The CDR3 sequence is CASSLQWRYNEQFF. In nucleotides, the CDR3 is TGTGCCAGCAGTTTACAGTGGCGGTACAATGAGCAGTTCTTC. The whole variable domain, remainder taken from reference TRBV28 and TRBJ2-1, is DVKVTQSSRYLVKRTGEKVFLECVQDMDHENMFWYRQDPGLGLRLIYFSYDVKMKEKGDIPEGYSVSREKKERFSLILESASTNQTSMYLCASSLQWRYNEQFFGPGTRLTVL.

The table lists this clone with a count of one. The J gene is TRBJ1-6, the V gene TRBV7-3; D unclear. The CDR3 consists of 13 residues. Germline CDR1 and CDR2: SGHTA and FQGTGA. V lost 2 bases and J 12 bases, leaving 11 bases between the germline ends. CDR3 region: CASSLDQEGPLHF. In DNA form, the CDR3 reads TGTGCCAGCAGCTTAGATCAGGAGGGACCCCTCCACTTT.

V is TRBV2 and J is TRBJ1-6; the D is unclear. V lost 7 bases and J 0 bases, leaving 7 bases between the germline ends. CDR1 is SNHLY and CDR2 is FYNNEI in the germline V gene. This CDR3 comprises 14 residues. CDR3 in amino acids: CASKRSSYNSPLHF. In nucleotides, the CDR3 is TGTGCCAGCAAGAGGAGCTCCTATAATTCACCCCTCCACTTT.

The chain uses TRBV7-2 and TRBJ1-5, with 7 bases identical to TRBD1. The CDR3 runs to 14 residues. CDR1 is SGHTA, CDR2 FQGNSA, per germline. The V gene end was trimmed by 6 bases and the J gene end by 3 bases; junction bases not matched to a gene: 5. CDR3 region: CASSQDRNNQPQHF. The CDR3 bases are TGTGCCAGCAGTCAGGACAGGAACAATCAGCCCCAGCATTTT.

This clone was detected only once. The rearrangement links TRBV5-1 to TRBJ1-1, with D tentatively TRBD1 (5 bases). The CDR3 sequence is 13 residues long. From germline, CDR1 is SGHRS and CDR2 YFSETQ. V was clipped by 5 bases and J by 2 bases, with 10 bases between them. CDR3 region: CASSSTANTEAFF. The CDR3 DNA reads TGCGCCAGCAGTTCGACAGCTAACACTGAAGCTTTCTTT.

The genes are TRBV4-3 and TRBJ2-3; D is perhaps TRBD1 (6 bases). Germline CDR1 reads LGHNA; CDR2 reads YSLEER. Trimming took off 2 bases at V and 1 base at J, with 10 bases between the two ends. The CDR3 is made up of 15 amino acids. The CDR3 nucleotides are TGCGCCAGCAGCCAAACCTGGACAGGCACAGATACGCAGTATTTT. Its protein is CASSQTWTGTDTQYF.

This chain joins TRBV7-9 and TRBJ1-1, with 8 bases identical to TRBD1. The ends lost 5 bases at V and 3 bases at J; junction bases unmatched: 11. The V gene's germline CDR1 is SEHNR and CDR2 FQNEAQ (reference sequence). This CDR3 is built from 16 residues. CDR3 sequence: CASSPEPGTGDTEAFF. The CDR3 DNA sequence: TGTGCCAGCAGCCCTGAACCCGGGACAGGTGACACTGAAGCTTTCTTT. The variable domain in full, completed from reference TRBV7-9 and TRBJ1-1, reads DTGVSQNPRHKITKRGQNVTFRCDPISEHNRLYWYRQTLGQGPEFLTYFQNEAQLEKSRLLSDRFSAERPKGSFSTLEIQRTEQGDSAMYLCASSPEPGTGDTEAFFGQGTRLTVV.

The V gene is TRBV5-4, the J gene TRBJ2-1, with 13 bases identical to TRBD2. CDR1 and CDR2 from the germline V gene are SGHNT and YYREEE (reference sequence). The CDR3 consists of 17 residues. J gave up 0 bases and V 4 bases, and 4 bases lay outside the gene matches. CDR3 region: CASSGGTSGASYNEQFF. CDR3 bases: TGTGCCAGCAGCGGGGGGACTAGCGGGGCCTCCTACAATGAGCAGTTCTTC.

This rearrangement joins TRBV5-1 to TRBJ1-4; D might be TRBD1 (5 bases). The V gene lost 2 bases and the J gene lost 4 bases, with 9 bases spanning the gap. Germline V gene data show CDR1 as SGHRS and CDR2 as YFSETQ. The CDR3 has 14 residues. Here the CDR3 DNA reads TGCGCCAGCAGCTTTGATAGGGGTAATGAAAAACTGTTTTTT. Residues: CASSFDRGNEKLFF.

The CDR3 DNA is TGTGCCGCCGGGCTAGGAGGGGAGCAGTTCTTC. Protein: CAAGLGGEQFF. The chain couples TRBV6-5 to TRBJ2-1; possible D gene TRBD2, 6 bases. This CDR3 has 11 amino acids. Germline V gives CDR1 MNHEY, CDR2 SVGAGI. V lost 11 bases and J 10 bases, leaving 15 bases between the germline ends.

The rearrangement joins TRBV9 to TRBJ1-1; D is perhaps TRBD1 (5 bases). Trimming pared 1 base from V and 11 bases from J, leaving 18 bases between. Germline V gene data show CDR1 as SGDLS and CDR2 as YYNGEE. The CDR3 contains 14 residues. CDR3 amino acids: CASSVRVGQGEAFF. Written as DNA, the CDR3 is TGTGCCAGCAGCGTAAGGGTTGGGCAGGGCGAGGCTTTCTTT.

The rearrangement joins TRBV4-3 to TRBJ2-7; 7 nucleotides align to TRBD2. The CDR3 extends over 15 amino acids. Per germline, CDR1 LGHNA and CDR2 YSLEER. The V segment lost 4 bases and the J segment 5 bases; nucleotides outside the gene matches: 11. The CDR3 reads CASSPGGGRINEQYF. In nucleotides, the CDR3 is TGCGCCAGCAGCCCGGGCGGCGGGAGAATCAACGAGCAGTACTTC.

The V gene is TRBV6-5, the J gene TRBJ2-1; D perhaps matches TRBD1 (6 bases). The CDR3 spans 13 residues. V was shortened by 8 bases and J by 1 base, with 9 bases between the two germline ends. Germline assignment: CDR1 MNHEY and CDR2 SVGAGI. The CDR3 DNA is TGTGCCAGCGGGACACCATCCTACAATGAGCAGTTCTTC. Translating it yields CASGTPSYNEQFF.

This clone turned up a few times. The chain joins TRBV14 to TRBJ2-1; tentative D call: TRBD2 (7 bases). CDR3 length: 16 residues. Per germline, CDR1 SGHDN and CDR2 FVKESK. The V end was cut by 0 bases, the J end by 4 bases, with 13 bases between. CDR3 nucleotide sequence: TGTGCCAGCAGCCAAGATGGGGGGGCCTCTTACAATGAGCAGTTCTTC. Its translation: CASSQDGGASYNEQFF.

This chain joins TRBV5-6 and TRBJ2-3, with 11 bases fitting TRBD2. V was clipped by 5 bases and J by 4 bases; unmatched bases: 6. The CDR3 covers 15 residues. From germline, CDR1 is SGHDT and CDR2 YYEEEE. The CDR3 spells CASSEGLAVSDTQYF. The CDR3 DNA sequence: TGTGCCAGCAGTGAGGGACTAGCGGTATCAGATACGCAGTATTTT. The whole variable domain, remainder taken from reference TRBV5-6 and TRBJ2-3, is DAGVTQSPTHLIKTRGQQVTLRCSPKSGHDTVSWYQQALGQGPQFIFQYYEEEERQRGNFPDRFSGHQFPNYSSELNVNALLLGDSALYLCASSEGLAVSDTQYFGPGTRLTVL.

The chain couples TRBV5-1 to TRBJ2-7, with 8 bases fitting TRBD1. Germline assignment: CDR1 SGHRS and CDR2 YFSETQ. This CDR3 is 15 amino acids long. V lost 1 base and J lost 3; bases outside the gene matches: 6. In DNA, the CDR3 is TGCGCCAGCAGCTTGTCCCCAGACAGGGGCTACGAGCAGTACTTC. Translation: CASSLSPDRGYEQYF.

The chain combines TRBV30 with TRBJ1-2; weak D call: TRBD1 (5 bases). Germline-derived CDR1 and CDR2 are GTSNPN and SVGIG (reference sequence). The CDR3 has 15 amino acids. The V and J ends lost 0 bases and 3 bases respectively, with 14 bases between them. DNA for the CDR3: TGTGCCTGGAGTGTACTTTCCAGGGTTGACTATGGCTACACCTTC. This translates into CAWSVLSRVDYGYTF. Together with reference TRBV30 and TRBJ1-2, the CDR3 gives the full variable domain: SQTIHQWPATLVQPVGSPLSLECTVEGTSNPNLYWYRQAAGRGLQLLFYSVGIGQISSEVPQNLSASRPQDRQFILSSKKLLLSDSGFYLCAWSVLSRVDYGYTFGSGTRLTVV.

This sequence joins TRBV7-2 and TRBJ1-5; D call uncertain. CDR1 and CDR2 (germline): SGHTA, FQGNSA. Trimming cost V 1 base and J 3 bases, with 10 bases left between them. The CDR3 totals 15 residues. The CDR3 is CASSLGGQVNQPQHF. In DNA form, the CDR3 reads TGTGCCAGCAGCTTAGGAGGGCAGGTCAATCAGCCCCAGCATTTT. The full variable domain, its missing parts supplied by reference TRBV7-2 and TRBJ1-5, is GAGVSQSPSNKVTEKGKDVELRCDPISGHTALYWYRQSLGQGLEFLIYFQGNSAPDKSGLPSDRFSAERTGGSVSTLTIQRTQQEDSAVYLCASSLGGQVNQPQHFGDGTRLSIL.

V and J are TRBV28 and TRBJ2-1; tentatively, D is TRBD2 (5 bases). The CDR3 sequence is 14 residues long. V lost 7 bases and J 5 bases, leaving 15 bases between the germline ends. Per the germline V gene, CDR1 is MDHEN and CDR2 is SYDVKM. The CDR3 DNA reads as TGTGCCAGCATTAGTGACACGGGGAACAATGAGCAGTTCTTC. Protein: CASISDTGNNEQFF.

The rearrangement uses TRBV7-2 and TRBJ1-1; tentative D call: TRBD1 (5 bases). The CDR3 is 14 amino acids. CDR1 is SGHTA, CDR2 FQGNSA, per germline. Trimming removed 1 base from V and 3 bases from J, with 9 bases in between. The CDR3 sequence is CASSLVPGDTEAFF. The CDR3 coding sequence is TGTGCCAGCAGCTTAGTGCCGGGGGACACTGAAGCTTTCTTT.

This clone was counted a few times. The genes are TRBV6-5 and TRBJ2-1; TRBD1 is a possible D gene (6 bases). The CDR3 loop spans 15 amino acids. Germline values: CDR1 MNHEY, CDR2 SVGAGI. The germline V and J ends were trimmed by 4 bases and 5 bases, with 15 bases remaining between them. CDR3 sequence: CASSSQQGPNNEQFF. The CDR3, as DNA: TGTGCCAGCAGTTCCCAACAGGGACCCAACAATGAGCAGTTCTTC.

V gene TRBV4-1 combines with J gene TRBJ1-5; TRBD1 matches 10 bases. The CDR3 consists of 15 residues. The trim removed 1 base at V and 7 bases at J, leaving 4 bases unmatched. Germline CDR1 reads MGHRA; CDR2 reads YSYEKL. The CDR3 sequence: CASSQGDRGEQPQHF. CDR3 bases: TGCGCCAGCAGCCAAGGGGACAGGGGCGAACAGCCCCAGCATTTT.

This clone was observed a handful of times. The gene calls are TRBV27 and TRBJ1-2; 8 nucleotides match TRBD1. This CDR3 comprises 13 residues. Germline CDR1 is MNHEY and CDR2 is SMNVEV (reference sequence). The V segment lost 6 bases and the J segment 4 bases; nucleotides outside the gene matches: 4. This chain's CDR3 is CASSFTGGYGYTF. Written as DNA, the CDR3 is TGTGCCAGCAGCTTCACAGGGGGCTATGGCTACACCTTC.

This clone turned up a few times. The chain has TRBV7-2 and TRBJ1-5; D gene unclear. Trimming cost V 5 bases and J 5 bases, with 7 bases left between them. Germline V gives CDR1 SGHTA, CDR2 FQGNSA. The CDR3 contains 12 residues. CDR3 sequence: CASSTPDQPQHF. In DNA, the CDR3 is TGTGCCAGCAGCACCCCAGATCAGCCCCAGCATTTT.